This T cell receptor beta chain was documented in a study of T-cell memory formation after mild COVID-19 (dated by TCRdb to about 2021). About the study as a whole: TCR sequence clusters from the two donors were largely donor specific. T-cell clones expanding and contracting after mild COVID-19 in a couple of donors were tracked by longitudinal TCRalpha and TCRbeta repertoire sequencing. The cohort comprised two young, previously healthy adult volunteers, one female and one male. Study-wide findings and limitations: Contracting CD4+ clones turned up mainly in the CM and EM memory subsets, whereas EMRA was where CD8+ clones were enriched. Whether the second-wave clones peaking on day 37 were SARS-CoV-2 specific was not confirmed. Some responding clones were found in pre-infection memory, which suggests that pre-existing cross-reactive memory T cells took part in the SARS-CoV-2 response. The study covered only a couple of mild cases, and larger cohorts including severe cases with pre-infection samples were considered necessary. Balanced CD4/CD8 phenotypes were observed for clones contracting from day 15 to 85, whereas a bias towards CD4+ was observed for a second wave of clones expanding from day 15 to 37.

Ficoll-Paque density gradient centrifugation was the method used to isolate PBMCs. Concerning this clonotype itself: No cognate antigen has been identified for it. Base qualities are not at hand, and no much larger clone is one base apart.

Counted from cysteine to phenylalanine, this CDR3 has 12 amino acids. Only CDR3 DNA is held: 36 bases, read in frame from base 1. Cut back by 4 bases and 8 bases, the V and J ends lie 11 bases apart. The sequencer listed for this sample is Illumina NovaSeq 6000. cDNA libraries for TCRalpha and TCRbeta were prepared by 5'RACE using constant-segment primers, with sample barcodes and unique molecular identifiers added. RNA was extracted from every sample with Trizol reagent. The libraries were amplified in two PCR steps, and the second step added a second sample barcode and Illumina TruSeq adapters. Sequencing of libraries was performed on an Illumina NovaSeq with 2 x 150 bp paired-end reads. Per the original workflow: Reads were demultiplexed and collapsed into UMI-guided consensus sequences with migec v1.2.7. Using mixcr v2.1.11, the UMI consensuses were aligned to TRA and TRB V and J templates and assembled into clonotypes. A clonotype was counted as expanded or contracted only if both edgeR and NoisET called the change significant, with noise models trained on biological replicates. For edgeR calls, the cutoffs were a false discovery rate-adjusted p below 0.01 and a log2 fold-change threshold of 1. As an exploratory analysis of dynamics, PCA with hierarchical clustering was applied to max-normalized trajectories of the 1000 most abundant clonotypes. Separately sequenced CD4+ and CD8+ repertoires were used to assign a CD4 or CD8 phenotype to each responding clone. TCRdb reprocessing: public reads trimmed at Q25 with fastp, clones called with MiXCR, in-frame beta chains kept. Every distinct CDR3 protein forms one entry, paired with its most common genes and DNA. The V and J calls were not made by the authors but by TCRdb's processing. A total of about 140,000 distinct CDR3 sequences appear in this sample, 13% to 15% of them only once. About 29% of the sample is held by the ten biggest clonotypes.

This sequence uses TRBV12-3 or TRBV12-4 and TRBJ1-2, with no reliable assignment of the D segment. The sequenced sample was PBMCs or a T cell subset sorted from them (not recorded which). This clonotype originated in an adult woman who had mild COVID-19 (a few samples of this study predate the infection). The sample titles of this study are shuffled in the database, so cell type and time point are left out; the donor was told from shared clones. The CDR3 region reads CASSWGGEGYTF. The DNA is TGTGCCAGCAGTTGGGGTGGCGAGGGCTACACCTTC.